This note documents a single T cell receptor (beta chain) sequence. One junction end does not reproduce the germline sequence, and a read error may be involved. The CDR3 covers 16 residues. Germline CDR1 and CDR2: SGHNT and YYREEE (reference sequence). RNA-based 3' RACE libraries used unique molecular identifiers. TCRdb independently ran MiXCR on the 3' RACE reads; one entry per CDR3 protein. The sample lists 45,000 to 50,000 distinct CDR3 sequences, 4.3% occurring once. Treatment here: PENTA 11 planned treatment interruption arm or continuous ART arm. This record comes from a study of HIV-infected children after antiretroviral therapy interruption.

The starting material was CD45RA+ CD4+ T cells from PBMCs, pooled from several time points, obtained from a donor given antiretroviral therapy, either interrupted or continuous. This sample's subset: naive CD4+ CD45RA+ CD45RO- T cells. J is TRBJ1-5 and V is TRBV5-4, with 8 bases aligning to TRBD1. The receptor was derived from a pool of human donors with HIV. CDR3 sequence (DNA): TGTGCCAGCAGTTTGGCGGACAGGGTAGGGTATCAGCCCCAGCATTTT. It yields the protein CASSLADRVGYQPQHF.